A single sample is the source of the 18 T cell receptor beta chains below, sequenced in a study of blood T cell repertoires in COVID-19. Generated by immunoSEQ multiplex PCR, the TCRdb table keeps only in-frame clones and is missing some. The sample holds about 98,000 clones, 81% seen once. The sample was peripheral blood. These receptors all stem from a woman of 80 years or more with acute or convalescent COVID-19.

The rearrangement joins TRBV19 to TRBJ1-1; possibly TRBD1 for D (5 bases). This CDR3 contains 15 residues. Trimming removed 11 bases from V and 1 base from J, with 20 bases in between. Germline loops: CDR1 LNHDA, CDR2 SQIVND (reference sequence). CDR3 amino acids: CACKGVLEQNTEAFF. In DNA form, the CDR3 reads TGTGCCTGCAAAGGGGTCCTGGAGCAGAACACTGAAGCTTTCTTT.

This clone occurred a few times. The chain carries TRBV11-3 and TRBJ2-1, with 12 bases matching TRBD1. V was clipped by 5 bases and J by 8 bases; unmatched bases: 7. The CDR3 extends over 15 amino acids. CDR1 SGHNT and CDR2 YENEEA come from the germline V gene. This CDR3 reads CASSPSGTGGHEQFF. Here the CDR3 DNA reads TGTGCCAGCAGCCCTTCCGGGACAGGGGGCCATGAGCAGTTCTTC.

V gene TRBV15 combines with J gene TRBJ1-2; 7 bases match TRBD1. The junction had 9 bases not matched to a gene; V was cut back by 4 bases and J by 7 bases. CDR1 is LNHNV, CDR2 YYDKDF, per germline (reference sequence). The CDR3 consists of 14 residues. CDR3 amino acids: CATSIETGNVGYTF. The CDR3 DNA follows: TGTGCCACCAGCATAGAGACAGGGAATGTTGGCTACACCTTC.

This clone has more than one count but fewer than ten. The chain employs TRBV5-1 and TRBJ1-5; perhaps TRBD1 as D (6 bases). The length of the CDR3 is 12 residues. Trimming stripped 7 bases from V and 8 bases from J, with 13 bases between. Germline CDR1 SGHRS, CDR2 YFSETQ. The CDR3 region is CASPLEGEPQHF. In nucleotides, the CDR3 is TGCGCCAGCCCCTTGGAGGGGGAGCCCCAGCATTTT.

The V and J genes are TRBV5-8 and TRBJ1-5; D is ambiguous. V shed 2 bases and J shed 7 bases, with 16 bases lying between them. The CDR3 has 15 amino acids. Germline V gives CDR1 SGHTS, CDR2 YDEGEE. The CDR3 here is CASSFFRGVGQPQHF. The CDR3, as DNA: TGTGCCAGCAGCTTCTTTCGCGGGGTAGGACAGCCCCAGCATTTT.

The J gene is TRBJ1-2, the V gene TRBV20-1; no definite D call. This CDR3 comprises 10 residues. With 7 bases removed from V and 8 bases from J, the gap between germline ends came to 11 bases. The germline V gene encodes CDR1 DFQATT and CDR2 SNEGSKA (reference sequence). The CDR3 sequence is CSVDILGYTF. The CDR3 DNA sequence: TGCAGTGTCGACATCCTAGGCTACACCTTC.

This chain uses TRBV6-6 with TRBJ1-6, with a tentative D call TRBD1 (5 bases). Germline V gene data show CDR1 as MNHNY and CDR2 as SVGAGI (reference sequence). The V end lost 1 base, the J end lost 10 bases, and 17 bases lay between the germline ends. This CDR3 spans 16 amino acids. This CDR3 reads CASSYFSGAPVSPLHF. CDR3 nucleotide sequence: TGTGCCAGCAGTTACTTCAGTGGGGCGCCGGTCTCACCCCTCCACTTT.

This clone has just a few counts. The CDR3 nucleotides are TGTGCCGGGTCGTGGGACATCTCCTACGAGCAGTACTTC. It encodes CAGSWDISYEQYF. This chain connects TRBV30 to TRBJ2-7; tentative D call: TRBD1 (6 bases). Germline CDR1 is GTSNPN and CDR2 is SVGIG (reference sequence). This CDR3 spans 13 amino acids. V was clipped by 8 bases and J by 0 bases, with 14 bases between them.

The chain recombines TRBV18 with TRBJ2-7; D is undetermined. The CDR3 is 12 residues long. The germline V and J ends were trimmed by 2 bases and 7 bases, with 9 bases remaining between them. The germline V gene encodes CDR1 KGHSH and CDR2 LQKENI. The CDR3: CASSPERPEQYF. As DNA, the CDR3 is TGTGCCAGCTCACCAGAGAGGCCAGAGCAGTACTTC.

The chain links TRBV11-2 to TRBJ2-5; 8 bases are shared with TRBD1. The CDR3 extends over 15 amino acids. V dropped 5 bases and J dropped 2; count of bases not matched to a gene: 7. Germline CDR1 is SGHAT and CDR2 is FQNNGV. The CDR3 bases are TGTGCCAGCAGCACCAGGGGGCTTGATCAAGAGACCCAGTACTTC. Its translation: CASSTRGLDQETQYF.

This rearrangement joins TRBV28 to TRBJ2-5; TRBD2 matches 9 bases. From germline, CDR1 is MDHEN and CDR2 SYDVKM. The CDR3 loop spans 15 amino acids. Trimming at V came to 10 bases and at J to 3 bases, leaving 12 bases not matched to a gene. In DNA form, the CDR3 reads TGTGCCATACAAGCGGGGGGCCCAACAAAAGAGACCCAGTACTTC. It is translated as CAIQAGGPTKETQYF.

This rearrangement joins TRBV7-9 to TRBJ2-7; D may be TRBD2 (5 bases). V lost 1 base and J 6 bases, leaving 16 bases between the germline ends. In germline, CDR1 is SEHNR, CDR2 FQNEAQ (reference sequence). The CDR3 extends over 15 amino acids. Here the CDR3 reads CASSLGGSGLGEQYF. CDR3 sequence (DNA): TGTGCCAGCAGCTTAGGAGGGTCAGGCTTGGGCGAGCAGTACTTC.

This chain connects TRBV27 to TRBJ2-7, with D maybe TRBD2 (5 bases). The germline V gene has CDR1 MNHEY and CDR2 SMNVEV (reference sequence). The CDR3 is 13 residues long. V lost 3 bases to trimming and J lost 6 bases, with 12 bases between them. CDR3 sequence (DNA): TGTGCCAGCAGTTTCCGGGGTCCGTCCGAGCAGTACTTC. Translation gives CASSFRGPSEQYF.

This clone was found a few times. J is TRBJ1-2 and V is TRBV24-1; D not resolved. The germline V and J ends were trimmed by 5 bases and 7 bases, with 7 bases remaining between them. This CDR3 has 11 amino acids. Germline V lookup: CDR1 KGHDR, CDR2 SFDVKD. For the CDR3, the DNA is TGTGCCACCAGTGGTAGTCTTGGCTACACCTTC. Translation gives CATSGSLGYTF.

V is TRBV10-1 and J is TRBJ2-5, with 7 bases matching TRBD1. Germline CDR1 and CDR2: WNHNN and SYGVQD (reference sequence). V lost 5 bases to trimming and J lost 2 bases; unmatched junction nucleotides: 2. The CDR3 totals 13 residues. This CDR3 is CASSTGQQETQYF. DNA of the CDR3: TGCGCCAGCAGTACGGGACAGCAAGAGACCCAGTACTTC.

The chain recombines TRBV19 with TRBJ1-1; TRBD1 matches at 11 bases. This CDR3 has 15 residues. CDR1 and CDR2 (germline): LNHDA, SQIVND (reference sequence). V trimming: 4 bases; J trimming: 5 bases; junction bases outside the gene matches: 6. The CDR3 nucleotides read TGTGCCAGTAGTACATCGGACAGGGGGCTTACTGAAGCTTTCTTT. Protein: CASSTSDRGLTEAFF.

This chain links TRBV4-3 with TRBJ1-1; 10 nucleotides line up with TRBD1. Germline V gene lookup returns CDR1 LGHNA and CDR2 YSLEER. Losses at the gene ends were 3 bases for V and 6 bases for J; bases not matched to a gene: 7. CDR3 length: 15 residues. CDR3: CASSHKGQGDPEAFF. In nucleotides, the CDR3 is TGCGCCAGCAGCCATAAAGGACAGGGGGACCCTGAAGCTTTCTTT.

The CDR3 coding sequence is TGCAGCGCTACGGGACAGGGGAAGTATGGCTACACCTTC. Its protein is CSATGQGKYGYTF. The chain has TRBV29-1 and TRBJ1-2; 10 bases fit TRBD1. The CDR3 has 13 residues. Germline V CDR1 and CDR2: SQVTM, ANQGSEA. J gave up 5 bases and V 7 bases, and 7 bases lay outside the gene matches.